This T cell receptor beta chain stems from a study of neurological immune-mediated disorders. Whole-study results and caveats: Patients with HTLV-1-associated myelopathy had the highest level of TCR clonal expansion, whereas patients with multiple sclerosis had the lowest level, falling beneath the level found in healthy controls.

This clonotype occurred a few times. Its antigen is still unknown. The CDR3 extends over 16 amino acids. In germline, CDR1 is DFQATT, CDR2 SNEGSKA (reference sequence). The junction had 10 bases not matched to a gene; V was cut back by 3 bases and J by 2 bases. This sample's time point: longitudinal time-point 3. Unsorted libraries were generated from 2 million PBMCs held at -80 degrees C. TCRdb itself ran the 5' RACE reads through MiXCR, one entry per CDR3 protein. This sample has around 53,000 distinct CDR3 sequences, with roughly 8.3% found just once. This TCR was recovered from a woman aged 40-49 years in good health. The chain employs TRBV20-1 and TRBJ2-5; TRBD2 agrees at 9 bases. The sequencing sample was made of PBMCs. The CDR3, as DNA: TGCAGTGCTAGTCTTTCGACTAGCGGAAGACAAGAGACCCAGTACTTC. It is translated as CSASLSTSGRQETQYF.